The 7 T cell receptor beta chains reported below all come from one sample, sequenced in a study of cytomegalovirus exposure and HLA in healthy donors listed by TCRdb under 2017. The receptor library was made with the immunoSEQ multiplex PCR assay. The multiplex PCR relied on a mix of 60 forward primers for TCR Vbeta segments and 13 reverse primers for TCR Jbeta segments. The table comes from immuneACCESS by way of TCRdb, which keeps in-frame sequences with V and J called. Part of the clones is missing from these tables; in studies checked, under half for an unresolved V gene and the rest for unknown reasons. Across this sample there are 100,000 to 150,000 clones, with about 84% seen only once. Clones ranked in the top ten supply approximately 4% of the sample. The sequencing input was PBMCs. Receptors were obtained from a man in his late teens or twenties in good health and CMV-seropositive.

The chain employs TRBV30 and TRBJ2-2; D ambiguous. There are 12 residues in the CDR3. V shed 6 bases and J shed 6 bases, with 11 bases lying between them. In germline, CDR1 is GTSNPN, CDR2 SVGIG (reference sequence). In DNA, the CDR3 is TGTGCCTGCCTTTCCCGGGCCGGGGAGCTGTTTTTT. Protein sequence: CACLSRAGELFF.

The chain employs TRBV7-8 and TRBJ2-1; unclear D gene. Germline CDR1 and CDR2: SGHVS and FQNEAQ. This CDR3 region has 16 residues. Trimming stripped 3 bases from V and 4 bases from J, with 16 bases between. The CDR3 protein is CASSFVSPNKYNEQFF. CDR3 nucleotides: TGTGCCAGCAGCTTTGTTTCCCCCAACAAATACAATGAGCAGTTCTTC.

The chain uses TRBV9 and TRBJ2-2, with TRBD2 identical over 10 bases. V was clipped by 6 bases and J by 6 bases; unmatched bases: 8. Germline CDR1 reads SGDLS; CDR2 reads YYNGEE. The CDR3 has 15 residues. CDR3 nucleotide sequence: TGTGCCAGCACCCTAGCGGGGGCGGGTTCCGGGGAGCTGTTTTTT. Its protein product is CASTLAGAGSGELFF.

The table lists this clone with a few counts. As DNA, the CDR3 is TGTGCCAGCTCACCGGGACAGGCGAACGCCTACAATGAGCAGTTCTTC. Encoded protein: CASSPGQANAYNEQFF. The J gene is TRBJ2-1, the V gene TRBV18; 8 bases agree with TRBD1. CDR1 is KGHSH and CDR2 is LQKENI in the germline V gene. The CDR3 is 16 amino acids. V lost 3 bases, J lost 2 bases, and 6 bases stayed unmatched.

The genes are TRBV6-1 and TRBJ2-5, with no clear D. This CDR3 has 13 amino acids. Germline V lookup: CDR1 MNHNS, CDR2 SASEGT. V lost 3 bases, J lost 5 bases, and 10 bases lay in between. The CDR3 DNA reads TGTGCCAGCAGTGATTTGAGTGTGGAGACCCAGTACTTC. The encoded protein is CASSDLSVETQYF.

The J gene is TRBJ2-2, the V gene TRBV9, with 7 bases matching TRBD1. The V segment lost 10 bases and the J segment 1 base; nucleotides outside the gene matches: 7. The CDR3 totals 14 residues. In germline, CDR1 is SGDLS, CDR2 YYNGEE. This CDR3 is CASTGQVNTGELFF. Written as DNA, the CDR3 is TGTGCCTCCACAGGACAGGTGAACACCGGGGAGCTGTTTTTT.

V and J are TRBV25-1 and TRBJ1-1; no reliable D call. Trimming left V 6 bases short and J 2 bases short, with 13 bases between. Germline loops: CDR1 MGHDK, CDR2 SYGVNS. This CDR3 spans 14 amino acids. The CDR3 sequence is CASSPGKSNTEAFF. The CDR3, as DNA: TGTGCCAGCAGCCCCGGGAAGTCAAACACTGAAGCTTTCTTT.